Below, one T cell receptor (beta chain) is given with its context. What it binds is not known. The CDR3 is made up of 12 amino acids. V shed 6 bases and J shed 4 bases, with 10 bases lying between them. Per germline, CDR1 SNHLY and CDR2 FYNNEI. The data belong to a study of shared clonotypes between healthy human individuals. Points from the study as a whole: The study generally estimated greater richness for naive than memory subsets.

Naive CD8 cells were CD45RO-negative, positively selected for CCR7, excluding terminally differentiated effector memory CD45RA+ cells. Participating donors were healthy, HIV-negative adults free of recent acute infections or vaccinations. In the sorted-subset replicate PCRs, around 200 ng DNA, roughly 30,000 T cell genomes, was used. TCRdb's copy holds only in-frame clones and misses some; the assay was immunoSEQ multiplex PCR. The table lists millions of clones, approximately 95% of them singletons. This chain connects TRBV2 to TRBJ2-7; D ambiguous. The sample was naive CD8+ T cells sorted from blood. This receptor was identified in a young man in good health. CDR3 sequence (DNA): TGTGCCAGCAGAGGACCAAAATACGAGCAGTACTTC. It yields the protein CASRGPKYEQYF.